These T cell receptor beta chains were read from a single sample in a study of blood T cell repertoires in COVID-19. Generated by immunoSEQ multiplex PCR, the TCRdb table keeps only in-frame clones and is missing some. The data show 150,000 to 180,000 clones, roughly nine tenths seen once. Sequenced input: peripheral blood. These receptors came from a man in his fifties or sixties with acute or convalescent COVID-19. Both conserved end residues are part of each CDR3. D genes are given only for firm matches. Clone size appears in some rows only: once, few, many, or a class for an expanded clone.

CDR3 protein	CDR3 DNA	J gene	V gene	clone size	CDR3 length	D gene
CASSLTEEVGESPLHF	TGTGCCAGCTCACTCACAGAGGAAGTAGGGGAATCACCCCTCCACTTT	TRBJ1-6	TRBV18	NA	16	NA
CASSLRLAAPYNEQFF	TGTGCCAGCAGTTTACGGCTAGCGGCCCCCTACAATGAGCAGTTCTTC	TRBJ2-1	TRBV27	NA	16	TRBD2
CASTRDSSGANVLTF	TGTGCCAGTACCAGGGACAGTTCCGGGGCCAACGTCCTGACTTTC	TRBJ2-6	TRBV19	NA	15	TRBD1
CASSYALAGGHEQFF	TGTGCCAGCAGTTACGCCCTAGCGGGAGGGCATGAGCAGTTCTTC	TRBJ2-1	TRBV6-5	NA	15	TRBD2
CAIRGGNTGELFF	TGTGCCATCAGGGGGGGGAACACCGGGGAGCTGTTTTTT	TRBJ2-2	TRBV10-3	NA	13	NA
CASSPQGNNQPQHF	TGTGCCAGCAGCCCACAGGGGAACAATCAGCCCCAGCATTTT	TRBJ1-5	TRBV6-4	NA	14	TRBD1
CASTRTGIDNQPQHF	TGTGCCAGCACACGGACAGGGATAGACAATCAGCCCCAGCATTTT	TRBJ1-5	TRBV6-5	NA	15	TRBD1
CASSLGGAYNEQFF	TGTGCCAGCAGCTTGGGCGGAGCATACAATGAGCAGTTCTTC	TRBJ2-1	TRBV5-5	NA	14	NA
CASSRGGKPQHF	TGTGCCAGCAGCCGGGGGGGTAAGCCCCAGCATTTT	TRBJ1-5	TRBV5-8	once	12	NA
CASSGAGFDGYTF	TGTGCCAGCAGCGGCGCAGGGTTTGATGGCTACACCTTC	TRBJ1-2	TRBV6-6	NA	13	NA
CASKLTGFTEAFF	TGCGCCAGCAAATTAACAGGTTTCACTGAAGCTTTCTTT	TRBJ1-1	TRBV5-1	NA	13	NA
CASSFGTGTDTQYF	TGTGCCAGCAGCTTCGGGACAGGAACAGATACGCAGTATTTT	TRBJ2-3	TRBV11-2	NA	14	TRBD1
CASSPTGYGYTF	TGTGCCAGCAGCCCAACAGGGTATGGCTACACCTTC	TRBJ1-2	TRBV6-6	NA	12	NA
CASSQRSNEKLFF	TGTGCCAGCAGCCAACGGTCGAATGAAAAACTGTTTTTT	TRBJ1-4	TRBV6-2/TRBV6-3	NA	13	NA
CATGGTGGEKLFF	TGTGCCACCGGTGGGACAGGGGGTGAAAAACTGTTTTTT	TRBJ1-4	TRBV10-3	NA	13	TRBD1
CASSTITGQIEAFF	TGTGCCAGCAGCACTATCACAGGTCAAATTGAAGCTTTCTTT	TRBJ1-1	TRBV6-5	NA	14	NA
CAISEDFGGNQGSPLHF	TGTGCCATCAGTGAGGATTTTGGGGGGAACCAAGGATCACCCCTCCACTTT	TRBJ1-6	TRBV10-3	NA	17	NA
CASTGNTDTQYF	TGCGCCAGCACAGGGAACACAGATACGCAGTATTTT	TRBJ2-3	TRBV5-1	NA	12	NA
CSAADRALNTEAFF	TGCAGCGCAGCGGACAGGGCTTTGAACACTGAAGCTTTCTTT	TRBJ1-1	TRBV29-1	NA	14	TRBD1
CASSQDVSIPKKNTGELFF	TGTGCCAGCAGCCAAGATGTCTCAATTCCTAAGAAGAACACCGGGGAGCTGTTTTTT	TRBJ2-2	TRBV4-2	NA	19	NA
CASSPPEVEAFF	TGTGCCAGCAGCCCCCCGGAGGTAGAAGCTTTCTTT	TRBJ1-1	TRBV9	NA	12	NA
CASSLVGGAGELFF	TGTGCCAGCAGTTTGGTAGGGGGAGCCGGGGAGCTGTTTTTT	TRBJ2-2	TRBV27	NA	14	NA
CAISEGGRLSSYNEQFF	TGTGCCATCAGTGAAGGCGGGAGACTGAGCTCCTACAATGAGCAGTTCTTC	TRBJ2-1	TRBV10-3	few	17	TRBD2
CASSRGGTEAFF	TGTGCCAGCTCCCGGGGTGGGACTGAAGCTTTCTTT	TRBJ1-1	TRBV6-5	NA	12	NA
CATSEPGQGNTGELFF	TGTGCCACCAGTGAGCCGGGACAGGGGAACACCGGGGAGCTGTTTTTT	TRBJ2-2	TRBV24-1	NA	16	TRBD1
CASSPRQGPTYEQYF	TGTGCCAGCAGCCCTCGACAGGGTCCGACCTACGAGCAGTACTTC	TRBJ2-7	TRBV13	NA	15	TRBD1
CAWSGGGDQPQHF	TGTGCCTGGAGTGGGGGAGGGGATCAGCCCCAGCATTTT	TRBJ1-5	TRBV30	NA	13	NA
CASSVGLAGGRADTQYF	TGTGCCAGCAGCGTGGGACTAGCGGGAGGGCGAGCAGATACGCAGTATTTT	TRBJ2-3	TRBV5-5	NA	17	TRBD2
CAIRPGQGGNEQFF	TGTGCCATCAGGCCGGGACAGGGGGGAAATGAGCAGTTCTTC	TRBJ2-1	TRBV10-3	NA	14	TRBD1
CASSYTGDYGYTF	TGTGCCAGCAGTTACACAGGAGATTATGGCTACACCTTC	TRBJ1-2	TRBV6-2/TRBV6-3	NA	13	NA
CASSEVEGGELFF	TGTGCCAGCAGTGAAGTAGAGGGCGGGGAGCTGTTTTTT	TRBJ2-2	TRBV6-1	NA	13	NA
CASSYTGGTSTDTQYF	TGTGCCAGCAGCTATACAGGGGGAACTAGCACAGATACGCAGTATTTT	TRBJ2-3	TRBV7-2	NA	16	TRBD1
CASSQGAGGSRELFF	TGTGCCAGCAGCCAAGGGGCAGGGGGGTCCCGGGAGCTGTTTTTT	TRBJ2-2	TRBV3-1/TRBV3-2	NA	15	NA
CAIGRGLISGNTIYF	TGTGCCATCGGGAGGGGACTCATCTCTGGAAACACCATATATTTT	TRBJ1-3	TRBV10-3	NA	15	NA
CASSLWSSYNEQFF	TGTGCCAGCAGCTTATGGAGCTCCTACAATGAGCAGTTCTTC	TRBJ2-1	TRBV7-9	NA	14	NA
CASSKGGTGVTQYF	TGTGCCAGCAGCAAGGGGGGGACAGGGGTGACCCAGTACTTC	TRBJ2-5	TRBV5-4	NA	14	TRBD1
CASARGQQNTEAFF	TGTGCCAGCGCAAGGGGACAGCAGAACACTGAAGCTTTCTTT	TRBJ1-1	TRBV25-1	NA	14	TRBD1
CASSVVGGAEAFF	TGTGCCAGCAGCGTAGTGGGAGGGGCTGAAGCTTTCTTT	TRBJ1-1	TRBV9	NA	13	NA
CATSDPGLADSLSYNEQFF	TGTGCCACCAGTGATCCGGGACTAGCGGACAGCCTCTCCTACAATGAGCAGTTCTTC	TRBJ2-1	TRBV24-1	NA	19	TRBD2
CASRRTGGSIQPQHF	TGTGCCAGCAGGCGTACAGGGGGCTCTATTCAGCCCCAGCATTTT	TRBJ1-5	TRBV28	NA	15	TRBD1
CASSELLNTGELFF	TGTGCCAGCAGTGAACTCTTGAACACCGGGGAGCTGTTTTTT	TRBJ2-2	TRBV2	NA	14	NA
CATNRGLAGGRSYEQYF	TGTGCCACCAACCGGGGACTAGCGGGAGGGAGATCCTACGAGCAGTACTTC	TRBJ2-7	TRBV28	NA	17	TRBD2
CASSPPTSGAYNEQFF	TGTGCCAGCAGTCCACCGACTAGCGGAGCCTACAATGAGCAGTTCTTC	TRBJ2-1	TRBV28	NA	16	TRBD2
CAISVSGRVSYNEQFF	TGTGCCATCAGTGTAAGCGGGAGGGTGTCCTACAATGAGCAGTTCTTC	TRBJ2-1	TRBV10-3	NA	16	TRBD2
CASSYRDRGGLEQYF	TGTGCCAGCAGTTATCGGGACAGGGGAGGTCTCGAGCAGTACTTC	TRBJ2-7	TRBV6-5	NA	15	TRBD1
CASSKRYRKSEAFF	TGTGCCAGCAGCAAAAGGTACAGGAAGTCTGAAGCTTTCTTT	TRBJ1-1	TRBV21-1	NA	14	NA
CASSPAGSNQPQHF	TGTGCCAGCAGCCCGGCGGGCAGCAATCAGCCCCAGCATTTT	TRBJ1-5	TRBV5-5	NA	14	NA
CASSPTLHTTNEKLFF	TGCGCCAGCAGCCCTACTCTCCATACAACTAATGAAAAACTGTTTTTT	TRBJ1-4	TRBV5-1	NA	16	NA
CASSRSDRGFGGYTF	TGTGCCAGCTCACGATCGGACAGGGGCTTTGGTGGCTACACCTTC	TRBJ1-2	TRBV18	NA	15	TRBD1
CASSQERGDARTDTQYF	TGCGCCAGCAGCCAAGAAAGAGGAGATGCTCGCACAGATACGCAGTATTTT	TRBJ2-3	TRBV4-1	NA	17	NA
CASSPPSGRSTREQYF	TGTGCCAGCAGCCCTCCTTCGGGTAGGTCTACGCGAGAGCAGTACTTC	TRBJ2-7	TRBV3-1/TRBV3-2	NA	16	NA
CAWTLAGARTGELFF	TGTGCCTGGACCCTAGCGGGAGCGCGTACCGGGGAGCTGTTTTTT	TRBJ2-2	TRBV30	NA	15	TRBD2
CASSQGHGKGQPQHF	TGTGCCAGCAGCCAAGGGCACGGGAAGGGTCAGCCCCAGCATTTT	TRBJ1-5	TRBV3-1/TRBV3-2	NA	15	NA